Listed below are T cell receptor beta chains from one sample, sequenced in a study of blood T cell repertoires in COVID-19. Only in-frame clones appear in the TCRdb table, and some are missing; sequencing was by immunoSEQ multiplex PCR. The sample holds 100,000 or so clones; about 85% are singletons and the top ten take 3.8%. The sequencing sample was made of peripheral blood. The receptors stem from a man between 60 and 75 years old with acute or convalescent COVID-19. The CDR3 runs from the conserved cysteine through the conserved F or W. The order of the fields is clone size, V gene, D gene, J gene, CDR3 protein, CDR3 DNA. The D gene is left open where the match is weak. Only part of the rows carry a size: once, few, many, or a class if the clone is expanded.

size: -; V: TRBV5-1; D: TRBD1; J: TRBJ2-2; CDR3: CASSLTGQGGTGELFF; DNA: TGCGCCAGCAGCTTAACGGGACAGGGAGGCACCGGGGAGCTGTTTTTT
size: -; V: TRBV6-5; D: -; J: TRBJ2-1; CDR3: CASRLGQHNEQFF; DNA: TGTGCCAGCAGGCTCGGACAGCACAATGAGCAGTTCTTC
size: -; V: TRBV7-9; D: TRBD2; J: TRBJ2-5; CDR3: CASSREGWDYQETQYF; DNA: TGTGCCAGCAGCCGGGAGGGCTGGGACTACCAAGAGACCCAGTACTTC
size: -; V: TRBV5-1; D: TRBD1; J: TRBJ2-4; CDR3: CASRGDRGDIQYF; DNA: TGCGCCAGCAGGGGGGACAGGGGTGACATTCAGTACTTC
size: -; V: TRBV7-9; D: -; J: TRBJ2-2; CDR3: CASSANRAGELFF; DNA: TGTGCCAGCAGCGCAAACAGGGCCGGGGAGCTGTTTTTT
size: -; V: TRBV20-1; D: -; J: TRBJ1-1; CDR3: CSASVSAYEAFF; DNA: TGCAGTGCTAGTGTATCAGCGTATGAAGCTTTCTTT
size: -; V: TRBV5-5; D: -; J: TRBJ2-7; CDR3: CASSPLPTGLVHEQYF; DNA: TGTGCCAGCAGCCCCCTACCTACAGGGCTTGTCCACGAGCAGTACTTC
size: -; V: TRBV6-5; D: TRBD1; J: TRBJ2-6; CDR3: CASRYDRAGANVLTF; DNA: TGTGCCAGCAGATACGACAGGGCTGGGGCCAACGTCCTGACTTTC
size: -; V: TRBV14; D: -; J: TRBJ2-7; CDR3: CASSQDSGPDEQYF; DNA: TGTGCCAGCAGCCAAGATTCAGGGCCCGACGAGCAGTACTTC
size: -; V: TRBV30; D: -; J: TRBJ2-2; CDR3: CAWSLGGDTGELFF; DNA: TGTGCCTGGAGTCTAGGAGGTGACACCGGGGAGCTGTTTTTT
size: few; V: TRBV5-1; D: -; J: TRBJ2-3; CDR3: CASRGQRVHTDTQYF; DNA: TGCGCCAGCAGGGGCCAGCGGGTACACACAGATACGCAGTATTTT
size: -; V: TRBV27; D: TRBD1; J: TRBJ2-5; CDR3: CASGKFWDRQFWETQYF; DNA: TGTGCCAGCGGAAAATTCTGGGACAGGCAATTTTGGGAGACCCAGTACTTC
size: -; V: TRBV30; D: TRBD2; J: TRBJ2-7; CDR3: CAGETGTSSYEQYF; DNA: TGTGCCGGTGAGACCGGGACTAGCTCCTACGAGCAGTACTTC
size: -; V: TRBV7-8; D: TRBD2; J: TRBJ2-7; CDR3: CASSRGVLAGVYEQYF; DNA: TGTGCCAGCAGCCGCGGGGTACTAGCGGGAGTGTACGAGCAGTACTTC
size: -; V: TRBV30; D: TRBD1; J: TRBJ2-7; CDR3: CAWSTGGTGGAEQYF; DNA: TGTGCCTGGAGTACGGGAGGGACAGGGGGAGCCGAGCAGTACTTC
size: -; V: TRBV30; D: -; J: TRBJ2-3; CDR3: CAWSVNHREDTQYF; DNA: TGTGCCTGGAGTGTCAACCACAGGGAGGATACGCAGTATTTT
size: -; V: TRBV23-1; D: -; J: TRBJ1-6; CDR3: CASSQSLTSGPIRNNSPLHF; DNA: TGCGCCAGCAGTCAATCCTTAACATCAGGGCCGATCCGTAATAATTCACCCCTCCACTTT